One and the same sample provided the 15 T cell receptor beta chains below, sequenced in a study of T cells in Graves' hyperthyroidism and ophthalmopathy. Researchers took RNA transcripts and amplified the TCR beta CDR3 regions from them. RT-PCR in the first round (using the HTBI primer set) targeted the TCR CDR3. Using its own MiXCR run on the multiplex PCR reads, TCRdb lists one record per CDR3 protein. The sample lists about 360,000 distinct CDR3 sequences; 15% to 18% were seen once. The sequencing input was blood. These TCRs come from a woman younger than 35 with Graves' hyperthyroidism that later progressed to Graves' ophthalmopathy.

This clonotype occurred many times. The J gene is TRBJ1-5, the V gene TRBV12-3 or TRBV12-4; no firm D call. This CDR3 has 13 amino acids. V lost 3 bases, J lost 2 bases, and 5 bases lay in between. DNA of the CDR3: TGTGCCAGCAGTTTCGGGGGCAATCAGCCCCAGCATTTT. Translated, it gives CASSFGGNQPQHF.

The chain links TRBV29-1 to TRBJ2-1; the match to TRBD2 covers 9 bases. The CDR3 contains 15 residues. Germline-derived CDR1 and CDR2 are SQVTM and ANQGSEA. After removal of 6 bases from V and 1 base from J, the junction contained 7 bases not matched to a gene. CDR3 bases: TGCAGCGTACAAGCAGCGGGAGGATCCTACAATGAGCAGTTCTTC. This encodes CSVQAAGGSYNEQFF.

The chain has TRBV20-1 and TRBJ1-2; TRBD1 is a possible D gene (5 bases). The V and J ends lost 0 bases and 9 bases respectively, with 17 bases between them. The CDR3 length is 14 residues. Per germline, CDR1 DFQATT and CDR2 SNEGSKA (reference sequence). CDR3 sequence (DNA): TGCAGTGCTAGAGATCGCAGGGCGACGCGGAGCTACACCTTC. Residues: CSARDRRATRSYTF.

This clonotype was recorded a few times. The chain uses TRBV29-1 and TRBJ2-2; D may be TRBD2 (5 bases). There are 12 residues in the CDR3. V dropped 3 bases and J dropped 6 bases, with 8 bases sitting between them. Germline V gene lookup returns CDR1 SQVTM and CDR2 ANQGSEA. The CDR3 DNA sequence: TGCAGCGTTGATGAGGGCCCCGGGGAGCTGTTTTTT. This sequence encodes CSVDEGPGELFF.

This clonotype was counted only a few times. This chain uses TRBV6-1 with TRBJ2-7; 7 bases agree with TRBD2. The germline gives CDR1 MNHNS, CDR2 SASEGT. This CDR3 contains 15 residues. Trimming cost V 1 base and J 0 bases; bases outside gene matches: 3. CDR3 DNA: TGTGCCAGCAGTGAAGTGGGGGGGTCCTCCTACGAGCAGTACTTC. Residues: CASSEVGGSSYEQYF.

This clonotype came up many times. The chain has TRBV11-2 and TRBJ2-7; 10 positions agree with TRBD1. The ends lost 5 bases at V and 5 bases at J; junction bases unmatched: 9. This CDR3 has 15 amino acids. Germline assignment: CDR1 SGHAT and CDR2 FQNNGV. This chain's CDR3 is CASSDSPGQGDEQYF. DNA for the CDR3: TGTGCCAGCAGCGACAGCCCCGGACAGGGGGACGAGCAGTACTTC.

This clonotype was counted ten times or more. The rearrangement uses TRBV11-2 and TRBJ1-4; D is uncertain. Per the germline V gene, CDR1 is SGHAT and CDR2 is FQNNGV. The CDR3 covers 15 residues. V was pared by 5 bases and J by 7 bases, with 17 bases between. The CDR3 protein is CASSRVARETEKLFF. Here the CDR3 DNA reads TGTGCCAGCAGCCGTGTGGCTAGGGAAACTGAAAAACTGTTTTTT.

About this clonotype itself: This may stem from a read error, because a much larger clone lies one nucleotide away. The chain employs TRBV6-2 or TRBV6-3 and TRBJ2-7, with D tentatively TRBD1 or TRBD2 (5 bases each). Trimming took 4 bases from V and 0 from J, leaving 10 bases between them. Germline loops: CDR1 MNHEY, CDR2 SVGEGT. The CDR3 has 14 residues. In DNA, the CDR3 is TGTGCCAGCAGTTGCTTAGGGACCTCCTACGAGCAGTACTTC. It translates to CASSCLGTSYEQYF.

This rearrangement joins TRBV28 to TRBJ2-2; 9 bases are a match to TRBD1. This CDR3 region has 17 residues. Germline V gene lookup returns CDR1 MDHEN and CDR2 SYDVKM. Unmatched junction bases numbered 13, after V lost 4 bases and J lost 7 bases. The CDR3 protein is CASSSNLRDRDYGELFF. As DNA, the CDR3 is TGTGCCAGCAGTTCCAACCTCCGGGACAGGGATTACGGGGAGCTGTTTTTT.

This clonotype appeared many times. The V gene is TRBV5-1, the J gene TRBJ2-1, with 9 bases identical to TRBD2. Looked up from germline, CDR1 is SGHRS and CDR2 is YFSETQ. V dropped 4 bases and J dropped 5; count of bases not matched to a gene: 13. The CDR3 is 17 amino acids. The CDR3 DNA sequence: TGCGCCAGCAGCCGGGGGGGCCCTAGCGGGAAGGACAATGAGCAGTTCTTC. Protein sequence: CASSRGGPSGKDNEQFF.

This clonotype has only a few counts. The V gene is TRBV3-1, the J gene TRBJ2-5; 9 positions agree with TRBD2. From germline, CDR1 is LGHDT and CDR2 YNNKEL (reference sequence). The CDR3 contains 14 residues. V lost 5 bases, J lost 4 bases, and 5 bases stayed unmatched. Written as DNA, the CDR3 is TGTGCCAGCAGCTCTTTACTAGCGGGAGAGACCCAGTACTTC. It is translated as CASSSLLAGETQYF.

In its sample, this clonotype was seen many times. The V call is TRBV27, the J call TRBJ1-4, with a tentative D call TRBD1 (6 bases). Germline loops: CDR1 MNHEY, CDR2 SMNVEV (reference sequence). Deletions cut 0 bases from V and 5 bases from J, with 10 bases between. The CDR3 spans 15 residues. Written as DNA, the CDR3 is TGTGCCAGCAGTTTATCCGGGGGCCAGAATGAAAAACTGTTTTTT. Its protein product is CASSLSGGQNEKLFF.

Ten or more counts support this clonotype. J is TRBJ1-1 and V is TRBV2; D unresolved. V was trimmed by 5 bases and J by 0 bases, leaving 10 bases between them. Germline lookup yields CDR1 SNHLY and CDR2 FYNNEI. The CDR3 runs to 14 residues. The CDR3 here is CASSIDQMNTEAFF. Written as DNA, the CDR3 is TGTGCCAGCAGTATTGACCAGATGAACACTGAAGCTTTCTTT.

The chain uses TRBV12-3 or TRBV12-4 and TRBJ1-3; D is undetermined. Trimming cost V 7 bases and J 0 bases, with 4 bases left between them. The CDR3 is 12 residues long. The CDR3, as DNA: TGTGCCAGCACCATCTCTGGAAACACCATATATTTT. Encoded protein: CASTISGNTIYF.

This clonotype was found many times. The rearrangement joins TRBV2 to TRBJ1-4; D might be TRBD1 (5 bases). There are 10 residues in the CDR3. V lost 4 bases, J lost 13 bases, and 7 bases lay in between. From germline, CDR1 is SNHLY and CDR2 FYNNEI. The CDR3 bases are TGTGCCAGCAGTGGGGGACGACTGTTTTTT. Residues: CASSGGRLFF.